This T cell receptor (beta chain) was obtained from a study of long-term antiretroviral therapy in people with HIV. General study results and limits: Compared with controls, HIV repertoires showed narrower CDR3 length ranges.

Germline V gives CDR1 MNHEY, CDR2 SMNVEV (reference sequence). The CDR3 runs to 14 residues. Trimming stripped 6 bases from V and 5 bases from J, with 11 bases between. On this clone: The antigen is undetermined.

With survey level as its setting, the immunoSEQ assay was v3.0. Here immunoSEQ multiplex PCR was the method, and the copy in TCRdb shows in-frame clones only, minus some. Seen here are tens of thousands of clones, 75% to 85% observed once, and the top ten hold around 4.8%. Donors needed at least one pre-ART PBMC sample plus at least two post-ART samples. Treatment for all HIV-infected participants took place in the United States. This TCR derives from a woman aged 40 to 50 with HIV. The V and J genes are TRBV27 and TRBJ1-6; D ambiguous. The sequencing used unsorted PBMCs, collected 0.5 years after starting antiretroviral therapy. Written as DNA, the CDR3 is TGTGCCAGCAGGAACTTCGTTGATAATTCACCCCTCCACTTT. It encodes CASRNFVDNSPLHF.